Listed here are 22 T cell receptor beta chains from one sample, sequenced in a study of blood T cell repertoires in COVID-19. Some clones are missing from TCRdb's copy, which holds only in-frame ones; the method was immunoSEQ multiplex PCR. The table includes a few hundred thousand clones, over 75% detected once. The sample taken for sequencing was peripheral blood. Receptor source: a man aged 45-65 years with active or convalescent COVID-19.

Here the CDR3 DNA reads TGTGCCAGCAGCTTAGATACACTAGCGGGAGGGCCGGGCTACGAGCAGTACTTC. It yields the protein CASSLDTLAGGPGYEQYF. The rearrangement uses TRBV11-2 and TRBJ2-7, with TRBD2 matching over 13 bases. The CDR3 consists of 18 residues. The germline V gene encodes CDR1 SGHAT and CDR2 FQNNGV. The ends lost 0 bases at V and 3 bases at J; junction bases unmatched: 8.

This CDR3 reads CASSLTPGLAKTDTQYF. The CDR3 nucleotides are TGTGCCAGCAGCTTAACGCCGGGACTAGCGAAGACAGATACGCAGTATTTT. The rearrangement links TRBV7-8 to TRBJ2-3; 10 bases are shared with TRBD2. Germline-derived CDR1 and CDR2 are SGHVS and FQNEAQ. The CDR3 is 17 residues long. Losses at the gene ends were 2 bases for V and 3 bases for J; bases not matched to a gene: 8.

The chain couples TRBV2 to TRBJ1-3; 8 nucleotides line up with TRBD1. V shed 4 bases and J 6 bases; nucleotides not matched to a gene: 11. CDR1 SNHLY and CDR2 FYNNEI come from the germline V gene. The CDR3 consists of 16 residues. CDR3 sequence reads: CASSARGDRKENTIYF. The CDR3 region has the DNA TGTGCCAGCAGTGCCCGGGGGGACAGGAAGGAAAACACCATATATTTT.

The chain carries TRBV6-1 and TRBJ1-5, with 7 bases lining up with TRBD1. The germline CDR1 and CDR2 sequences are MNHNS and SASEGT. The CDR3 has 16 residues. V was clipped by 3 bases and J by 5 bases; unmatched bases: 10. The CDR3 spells CASSDFEGAGHQPQHF. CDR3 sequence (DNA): TGTGCCAGCAGTGATTTCGAGGGGGCAGGGCATCAGCCCCAGCATTTT.

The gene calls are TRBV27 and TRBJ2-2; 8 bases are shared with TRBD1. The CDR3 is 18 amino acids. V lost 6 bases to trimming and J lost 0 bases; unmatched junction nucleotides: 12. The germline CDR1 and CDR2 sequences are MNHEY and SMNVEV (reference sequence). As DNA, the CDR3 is TGTGCCAGCAGCCGCGACAGGGGACATTTCGCGAACACCGGGGAGCTGTTTTTT. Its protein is CASSRDRGHFANTGELFF.

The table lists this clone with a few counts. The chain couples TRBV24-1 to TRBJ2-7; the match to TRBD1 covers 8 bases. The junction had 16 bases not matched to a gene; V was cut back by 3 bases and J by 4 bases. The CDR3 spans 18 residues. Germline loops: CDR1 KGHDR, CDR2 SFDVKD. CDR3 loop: CATSDSRDRIEVRYEQYF. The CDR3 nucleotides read TGTGCCACCAGTGATAGCCGGGACAGGATCGAAGTCAGGTACGAGCAGTACTTC.

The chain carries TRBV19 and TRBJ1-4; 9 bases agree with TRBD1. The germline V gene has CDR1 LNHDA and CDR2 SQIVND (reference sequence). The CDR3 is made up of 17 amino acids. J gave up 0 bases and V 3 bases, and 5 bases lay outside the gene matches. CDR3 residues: CASSMGTGPATNEKLFF. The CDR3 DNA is TGTGCCAGTAGTATGGGGACAGGGCCCGCAACTAATGAAAAACTGTTTTTT.

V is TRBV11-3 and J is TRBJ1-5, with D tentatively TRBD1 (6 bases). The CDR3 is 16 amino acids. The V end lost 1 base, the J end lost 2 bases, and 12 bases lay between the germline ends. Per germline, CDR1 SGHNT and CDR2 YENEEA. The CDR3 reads CASSLVYREGNQPQHF. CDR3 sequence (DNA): TGTGCCAGCAGCTTAGTTTACAGGGAAGGCAATCAGCCCCAGCATTTT. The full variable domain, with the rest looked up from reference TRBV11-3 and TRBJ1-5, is EAGVVQSPRYKIIEKKQPVAFWCNPISGHNTLYWYLQNLGQGPELLIRYENEEAVDDSQLPKDRFSAERLKGVDSTLKIQPAELGDSAVYLCASSLVYREGNQPQHFGDGTRLSIL.

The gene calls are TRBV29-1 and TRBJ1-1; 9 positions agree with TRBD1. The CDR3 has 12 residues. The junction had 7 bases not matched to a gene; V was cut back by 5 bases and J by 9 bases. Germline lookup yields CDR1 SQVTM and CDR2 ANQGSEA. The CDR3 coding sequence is TGCAGCGTTCAACGGGACAGGGCGCAAGCTTTCTTT. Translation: CSVQRDRAQAFF.

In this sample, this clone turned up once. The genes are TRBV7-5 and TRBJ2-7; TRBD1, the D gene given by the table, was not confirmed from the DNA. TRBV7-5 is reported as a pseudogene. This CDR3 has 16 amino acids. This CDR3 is CARSCDRDRAMDEQYF. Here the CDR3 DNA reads TGTGCCAGAAGCTGTGATAGGGACAGGGCAATGGACGAGCAGTACTTC.

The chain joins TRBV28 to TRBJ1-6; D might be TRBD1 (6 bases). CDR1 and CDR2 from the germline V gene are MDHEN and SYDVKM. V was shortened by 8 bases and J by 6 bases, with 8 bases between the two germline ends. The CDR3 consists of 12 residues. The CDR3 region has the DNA TGTGCCAGCCAGGACAGTAATTCACCCCTCCACTTT. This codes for CASQDSNSPLHF.

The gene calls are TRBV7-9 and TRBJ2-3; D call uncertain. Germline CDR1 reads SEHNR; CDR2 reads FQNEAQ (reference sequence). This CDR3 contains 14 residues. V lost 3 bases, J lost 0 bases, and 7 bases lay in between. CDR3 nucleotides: TGTGCCAGCAGCTTGGTGGGCAGCACAGATACGCAGTATTTT. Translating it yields CASSLVGSTDTQYF.

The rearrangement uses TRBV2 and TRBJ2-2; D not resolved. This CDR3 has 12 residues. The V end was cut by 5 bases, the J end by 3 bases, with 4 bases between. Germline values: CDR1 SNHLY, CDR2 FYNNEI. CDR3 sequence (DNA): TGTGCCAGCAGTACGGACACCGGGGAGCTGTTTTTT. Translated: CASSTDTGELFF.

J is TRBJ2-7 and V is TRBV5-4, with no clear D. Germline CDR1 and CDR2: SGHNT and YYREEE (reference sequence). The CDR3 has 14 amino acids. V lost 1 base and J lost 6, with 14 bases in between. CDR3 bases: TGTGCCAGCAGCTTGAACCTACCAACTGCCGAGCAGTACTTC. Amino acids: CASSLNLPTAEQYF. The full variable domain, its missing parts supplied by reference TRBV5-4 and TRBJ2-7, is ETGVTQSPTHLIKTRGQQVTLRCSSQSGHNTVSWYQQALGQGPQFIFQYYREEENGRGNFPPRFSGLQFPNYSSELNVNALELDDSALYLCASSLNLPTAEQYFGPGTRLTVT.

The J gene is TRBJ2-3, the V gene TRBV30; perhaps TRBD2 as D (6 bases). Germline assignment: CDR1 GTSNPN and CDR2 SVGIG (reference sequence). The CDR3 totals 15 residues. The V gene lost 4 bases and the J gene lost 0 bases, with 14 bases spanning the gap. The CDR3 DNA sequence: TGTGCCTGGACTAGTAGCGGATCAAGCACAGATACGCAGTATTTT. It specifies CAWTSSGSSTDTQYF.

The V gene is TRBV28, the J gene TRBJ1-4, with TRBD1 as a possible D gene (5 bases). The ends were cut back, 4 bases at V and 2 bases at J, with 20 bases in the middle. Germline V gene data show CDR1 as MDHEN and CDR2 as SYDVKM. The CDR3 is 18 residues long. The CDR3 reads CASSSPARVGLTNEKLFF. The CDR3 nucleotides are TGTGCCAGCAGTTCTCCGGCCCGGGTGGGGCTCACTAATGAAAAACTGTTTTTT.

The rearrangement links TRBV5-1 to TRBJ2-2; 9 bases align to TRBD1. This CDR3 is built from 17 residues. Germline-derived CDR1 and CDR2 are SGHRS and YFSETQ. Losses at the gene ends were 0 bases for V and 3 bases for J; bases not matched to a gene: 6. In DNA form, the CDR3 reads TGCGCCAGCAGCTTGGGGCTGGGACAGGGCGACACCGGGGAGCTGTTTTTT. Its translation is CASSLGLGQGDTGELFF.

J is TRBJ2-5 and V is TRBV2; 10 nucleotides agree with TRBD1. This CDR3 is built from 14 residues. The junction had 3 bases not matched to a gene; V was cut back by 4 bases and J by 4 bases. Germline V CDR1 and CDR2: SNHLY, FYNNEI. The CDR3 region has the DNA TGTGCCAGCAGTGGGACAGGGGGAAGAGAGACCCAGTACTTC. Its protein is CASSGTGGRETQYF.

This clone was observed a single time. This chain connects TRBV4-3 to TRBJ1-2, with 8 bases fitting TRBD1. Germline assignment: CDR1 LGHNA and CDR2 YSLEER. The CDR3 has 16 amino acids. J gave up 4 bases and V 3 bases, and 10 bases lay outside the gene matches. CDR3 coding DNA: TGCGCCAGCAGCCAGACTCCGGGACAGGATCCCTATGGCTACACCTTC. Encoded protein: CASSQTPGQDPYGYTF.

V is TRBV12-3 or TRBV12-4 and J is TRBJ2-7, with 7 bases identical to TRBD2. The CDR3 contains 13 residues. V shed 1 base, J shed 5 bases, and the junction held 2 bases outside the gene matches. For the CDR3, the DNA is TGTGCCAGCAGTTTAGTGGGGGGGGACGAGCAGTACTTC. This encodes CASSLVGGDEQYF.

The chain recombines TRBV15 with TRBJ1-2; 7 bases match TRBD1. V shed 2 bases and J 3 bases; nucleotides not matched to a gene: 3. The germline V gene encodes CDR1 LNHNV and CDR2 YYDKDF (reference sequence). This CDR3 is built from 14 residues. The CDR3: CATSRKGQDYGYTF. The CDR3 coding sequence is TGTGCCACCAGCAGAAAAGGACAGGACTATGGCTACACCTTC.

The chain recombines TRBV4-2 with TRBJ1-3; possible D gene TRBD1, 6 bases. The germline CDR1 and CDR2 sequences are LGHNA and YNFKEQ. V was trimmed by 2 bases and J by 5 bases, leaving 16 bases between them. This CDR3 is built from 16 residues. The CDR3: CASSQRPTGTRNTIYF. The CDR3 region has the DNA TGTGCCAGCAGCCAACGCCCGACAGGAACTCGAAACACCATATATTTT.